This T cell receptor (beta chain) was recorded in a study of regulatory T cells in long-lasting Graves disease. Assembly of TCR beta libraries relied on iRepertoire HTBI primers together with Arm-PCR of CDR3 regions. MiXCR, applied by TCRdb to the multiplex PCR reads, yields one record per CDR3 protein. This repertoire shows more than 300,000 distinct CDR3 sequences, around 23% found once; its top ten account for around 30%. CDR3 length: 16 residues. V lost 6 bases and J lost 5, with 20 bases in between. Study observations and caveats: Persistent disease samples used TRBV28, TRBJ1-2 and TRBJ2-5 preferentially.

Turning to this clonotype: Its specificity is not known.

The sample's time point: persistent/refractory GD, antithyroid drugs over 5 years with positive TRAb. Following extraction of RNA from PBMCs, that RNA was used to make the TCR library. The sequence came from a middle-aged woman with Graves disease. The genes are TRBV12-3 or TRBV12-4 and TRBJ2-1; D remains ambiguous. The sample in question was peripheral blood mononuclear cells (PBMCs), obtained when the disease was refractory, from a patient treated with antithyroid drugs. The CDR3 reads CASRPTLLGNHNEQFF. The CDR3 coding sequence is TGTGCCAGCAGACCCACCTTATTGGGGAACCACAATGAGCAGTTCTTC.